The sequence of this T cell receptor (beta chain) was determined in a study of naive and memory T cell subsets. This clonotype was counted at least ten times. TCR cDNA received a 3' ligated oligonucleotide that carried a UMI. Ligated cDNA underwent four rounds of PCR with nested alpha and beta constant region primers and SP2. From the 5' RACE reads, TCRdb called clonotypes with MiXCR, one entry per CDR3 protein. Of about 60,000 distinct CDR3 sequences listed, 8% to 9% are singletons. Per germline, CDR1 MNHEY and CDR2 SMNVEV (reference sequence). V lost 5 bases and J lost 0, with 11 bases in between. The CDR3 extends over 15 amino acids.

This receptor was identified in a female donor in good health. The chain has TRBV27 and TRBJ1-3; D is undetermined. The CDR3 bases are TGTGCCAGCAGTAGCCAGGCCCACTCTGGAAACACCATATATTTT. Protein sequence: CASSSQAHSGNTIYF.